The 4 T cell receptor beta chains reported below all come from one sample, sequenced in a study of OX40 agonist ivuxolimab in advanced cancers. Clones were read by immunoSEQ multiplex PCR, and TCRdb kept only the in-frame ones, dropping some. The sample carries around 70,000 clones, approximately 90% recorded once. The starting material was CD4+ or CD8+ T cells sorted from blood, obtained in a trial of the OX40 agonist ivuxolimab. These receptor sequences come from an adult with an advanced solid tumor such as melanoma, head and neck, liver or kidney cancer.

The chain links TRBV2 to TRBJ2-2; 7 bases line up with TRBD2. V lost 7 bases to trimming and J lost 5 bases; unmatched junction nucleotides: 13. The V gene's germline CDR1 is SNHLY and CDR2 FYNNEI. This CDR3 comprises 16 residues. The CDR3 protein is CASNPGRTSWTGELFF. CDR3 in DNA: TGTGCCAGCAATCCCGGGAGGACGTCTTGGACCGGGGAGCTGTTTTTT.

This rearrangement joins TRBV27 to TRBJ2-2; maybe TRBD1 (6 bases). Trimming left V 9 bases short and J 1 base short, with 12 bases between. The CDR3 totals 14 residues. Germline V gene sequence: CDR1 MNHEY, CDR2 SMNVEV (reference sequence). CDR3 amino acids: CASQKGVNTGELFF. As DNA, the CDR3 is TGTGCCAGTCAAAAGGGGGTGAACACCGGGGAGCTGTTTTTT.

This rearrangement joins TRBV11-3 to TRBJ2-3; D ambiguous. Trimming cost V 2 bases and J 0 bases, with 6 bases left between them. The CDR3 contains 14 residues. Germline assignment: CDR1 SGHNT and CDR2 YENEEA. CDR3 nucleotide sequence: TGTGCCAGCAGCTTAACTGATAGCACAGATACGCAGTATTTT. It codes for CASSLTDSTDTQYF. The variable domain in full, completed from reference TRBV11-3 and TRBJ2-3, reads EAGVVQSPRYKIIEKKQPVAFWCNPISGHNTLYWYLQNLGQGPELLIRYENEEAVDDSQLPKDRFSAERLKGVDSTLKIQPAELGDSAVYLCASSLTDSTDTQYFGPGTRLTVL.

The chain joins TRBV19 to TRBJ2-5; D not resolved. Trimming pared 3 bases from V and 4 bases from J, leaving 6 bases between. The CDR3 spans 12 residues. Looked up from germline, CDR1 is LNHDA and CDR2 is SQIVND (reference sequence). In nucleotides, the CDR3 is TGTGCCAGTAGTATGGCCTCAGAGACCCAGTACTTC. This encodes CASSMASETQYF.